The rows below give T cell receptor beta chains drawn from one sample of a study of response to subunit inactivated influenza vaccine. TCRdb reprocessed the RT-PCR reads via MiXCR and lists one record per CDR3 protein. This sample carries 530,000 or so distinct CDR3 sequences, about 10% of them seen once, and the ten largest clones take 10%. Here the sequenced sample was PBMCs from blood, taken on the day of vaccination. The source is a man between 45 and 60 years old who received an inactivated influenza vaccine. CDR3s leave out the opening cysteine and the closing phenylalanine or tryptophan. Size is stated for part of the rows, as once, few or many counts, or as a class when the clone is expanded.

CDR3 length	J gene	clone size	V gene	CDR3 protein
10	TRBJ2-1	many	TRBV2	ASSGELPGQF
13	TRBJ1-3	.	TRBV6-1	ASRSSAGAGNTIY
10	TRBJ2-1	many	TRBV5-1	ASSSPDNEQF
13	TRBJ1-5	.	TRBV5-1	ASSHWDRGYQPQH
12	TRBJ1-2	.	TRBV9	ASSESGQLYGYT
12	TRBJ1-2	.	TRBV4-3	ASSQEVKGRGYT
12	TRBJ2-1	few	TRBV15	ATSRGGTDNEQF
15	TRBJ2-1	.	TRBV15	ATSRGLAGGPYNEQF
13	TRBJ2-5	few	TRBV7-2	ASRPYPVYQETQY
14	TRBJ2-4	few	TRBV12-3/TRBV12-4	ASSPLATAMRNIQY
12	TRBJ2-5	.	TRBV11-2	ASSLAQGQETQY
11	TRBJ2-7	few	TRBV29-1	SVAGGEAYEQY
13	TRBJ2-7	many	TRBV5-1	ASSLTGVNPYEQY
11	TRBJ2-1	.	TRBV12-3/TRBV12-4	ASELSGGYEQF
14	TRBJ1-4	.	TRBV9	ASSADLTVEVEKLF
10	TRBJ2-1	few	TRBV29-1	SVETGVNEQF
14	TRBJ2-2	.	TRBV7-7	ASSLGRSLNTWELF
13	TRBJ2-1	.	TRBV20-1	SARDPDSINNEQF
16	TRBJ2-3	.	TRBV11-2	ASSFLLLREASTDTQY
13	TRBJ2-5	few	TRBV28	ASSSRDRAGETQY
14	TRBJ2-5	many	TRBV5-5	ASSLSLASGGKTQY
12	TRBJ2-3	many	TRBV14	ASSQEQGTDTQY
10	TRBJ2-7	few	TRBV20-1	SAPIQTYEQY
14	TRBJ2-5	many	TRBV5-1	ASSLGAGVVVETQY
12	TRBJ2-3	.	TRBV12-3/TRBV12-4	ASTLSGGTDTQY
16	TRBJ2-2	.	TRBV7-6	ASSRTSGGPMNTGELF
12	TRBJ2-1	.	TRBV12-3/TRBV12-4	ASSLWGQGVEQF
14	TRBJ2-5	.	TRBV15	ATSREIKGGGETQY
12	TRBJ2-3	many	TRBV5-1	ASSSNSATDTQY
10	TRBJ1-5	many	TRBV7-9	ASSRNNQPQH
11	TRBJ2-7	.	TRBV29-1	SVVSGGSYEQY
12	TRBJ2-1	.	TRBV28	ATGGGLTYNEQF
11	TRBJ1-1	.	TRBV10-3	AIRGQGNTEAF
11	TRBJ1-5	few	TRBV30	AWSPPGFQPQH
14	TRBJ1-2	many	TRBV5-5	ASSSEPGQIFYGYT
12	TRBJ2-3	.	TRBV30	AWGDSSFTDTQY
14	TRBJ1-2	.	TRBV27	ASSLIRGLGNYGYT
16	TRBJ2-5	many	TRBV4-1	ASSPGTSGGALDETQY
14	TRBJ1-2	few	TRBV7-9	ASSLDYRLPNYGYT
14	TRBJ1-1	.	TRBV4-3	ASSQEWQGQNTEAF
10	TRBJ2-4	.	TRBV20-1	SAQAGKNIQY
13	TRBJ2-6	few	TRBV27	ASQGPLSGANVLT
15	TRBJ2-3	.	TRBV6-5	ASSYSQRGASTDTQY
13	TRBJ2-5	few	TRBV19	ASSIRGTSVETQY
11	TRBJ2-1	few	TRBV20-1	SASPGRVNEQF
13	TRBJ1-5	few	TRBV28	ASSLYGTPGSPQH
10	TRBJ2-1	.	TRBV5-1	ASSVKGNEQF
14	TRBJ2-2	.	TRBV5-1	ASSPLLAAGTGELF
18	TRBJ2-6	.	TRBV28	AILAEAGMGGSSGANVLT
10	TRBJ1-6	.	TRBV6-6	ANGQGNSPLH
15	TRBJ1-2	few	TRBV7-2	ASSLGPVGSSNYGYT